The next 8 T cell receptor beta chains were all read from a single sample in a study of shared clonotypes between healthy human individuals. The method was immunoSEQ multiplex PCR; TCRdb's version includes in-frame clones alone and lacks a portion of them. Among 2,500,000 or so clones listed, under 95% were seen once. The specimen was naive CD4+ T cells from PBMCs. The subset was: CD45RA+ positively selected. These receptor sequences come from a man aged 18 to 30 in good health. Some clones in this sample may be carry-over from other donors' samples.

CDR3 in DNA: TGCAGCGGAAGACGCAGTGGGGGGGTGGAAGAGACCCAGTACTTC. It translates to CSGRRSGGVEETQYF. The V call is TRBV29-1, the J call TRBJ2-5; 7 nucleotides match TRBD2. Germline V lookup: CDR1 SQVTM, CDR2 ANQGSEA. This CDR3 contains 15 residues. J gave up 3 bases and V 7 bases, and 14 bases lay outside the gene matches.

The chain links TRBV18 to TRBJ2-3, with a tentative D call TRBD2 (5 bases). CDR1 and CDR2 (germline): KGHSH, LQKENI. This CDR3 comprises 14 residues. V lost 3 bases, J lost 9 bases, and 16 bases lay in between. CDR3 residues: CASSPSWGVETQYF. CDR3 DNA sequence: TGTGCCAGCTCACCCTCATGGGGAGTTGAGACGCAGTATTTT.

CDR3 in DNA: TGTGCCAGCAGCCATGGACAGGGCACCTACAATGAGCAGTTCTTC. Encoded protein: CASSHGQGTYNEQFF. The V call is TRBV11-3, the J call TRBJ2-1, with 8 bases identical to TRBD1. The CDR3 runs 15 residues. The germline gives CDR1 SGHNT, CDR2 YENEEA. V shed 5 bases and J 2 bases; nucleotides not matched to a gene: 5.

The gene calls are TRBV25-1 and TRBJ2-7; 9 nucleotides align to TRBD2. The CDR3 consists of 14 residues. Per germline, CDR1 MGHDK and CDR2 SYGVNS. The trim removed 9 bases at V and 1 base at J, leaving 7 bases unmatched. Here the CDR3 DNA reads TGTGCCAGGGGGCGCGGGAGGGGATCCTACGAGCAGTACTTC. It specifies CARGRGRGSYEQYF.

This clone turned up a few times. The chain links TRBV6-1 to TRBJ1-2, with unresolved D. In germline, CDR1 is MNHNS, CDR2 SASEGT. Trimming pared 7 bases from V and 2 bases from J, leaving 11 bases between. The CDR3 is 13 residues long. This CDR3 reads CASIPGGNYGYTF. The CDR3 DNA sequence: TGTGCCAGCATTCCGGGAGGAAACTATGGCTACACCTTC.

The chain links TRBV28 to TRBJ2-5; D is possibly TRBD2 (6 bases). The CDR3 totals 15 residues. The ends were cut back, 6 bases at V and 5 bases at J, with 19 bases in the middle. Germline CDR1 and CDR2: MDHEN and SYDVKM. The CDR3 region has the DNA TGTGCCAGCAGGGGCATCTCGGCGGGGCACGAGACCCAGTACTTC. Translated, it gives CASRGISAGHETQYF.

As to this clone: This same CDR3 is encoded by further DNA sequences in the sample. The gene calls are TRBV6-5 and TRBJ2-6; D is possibly TRBD2 (5 bases). CDR3 size: 16 residues. V gave up 0 bases and J gave up 1 base, with 7 bases separating them. CDR1 MNHEY and CDR2 SVGAGI come from the germline V gene. CDR3 protein: CASSYSGGSGANVLTF. DNA of the CDR3: TGTGCCAGCAGTTACTCTGGCGGGTCTGGGGCCAACGTCCTGACTTTC.

The CDR3 sequence: CASSQGSEAFF. In DNA, the CDR3 is TGTGCCAGCAGCCAGGGGTCTGAAGCTTTCTTT. The rearrangement links TRBV7-9 to TRBJ1-1; D may be TRBD1 (6 bases). This CDR3 is 11 amino acids long. Germline V lookup: CDR1 SEHNR, CDR2 FQNEAQ (reference sequence). Trimming removed 5 bases at V and 6 bases at J, with 7 bases between.